Only a few counts were recorded for the clone carrying this T cell receptor beta chain. Trimming took 0 bases from V and 5 from J, leaving 13 bases between them. The germline CDR1 and CDR2 sequences are LGHNA and YNFKEQ. The CDR3 loop spans 16 amino acids. Patients at the Seattle site were enrolled during active infection and followed longitudinally. This sample was taken from a study of blood T cell repertoires in COVID-19. Turning to the study itself: The origin of the acute and convalescent COVID-19 samples was the United States, Italy and Spain. Sources were T cells, B-cell-depleted T cells, or PBMCs; the material itself was cDNA or gDNA.

Original processing methods: Amplification from reference gene primers served as the basis for estimated nucleated cell counts. Assay used: immunoSEQ multiplex PCR; TCRdb lists only in-frame clones, some missing. That table gives V, J and clone size, and the DNA gave D and trimming. The sample includes under 200,000 clones, around nine tenths seen only once; the top ten take 2% to 3%. The receptor's source is an elderly woman with COVID-19, enrolled during active disease. The V and J genes are TRBV4-2 and TRBJ2-2, with a possible D match to TRBD2 (5 bases). The sample comprised peripheral blood. DNA for the CDR3: TGTGCCAGCAGCCAAGAAACTAGGAGAGAAACCGGGGAGCTGTTTTTT. This encodes CASSQETRRETGELFF.